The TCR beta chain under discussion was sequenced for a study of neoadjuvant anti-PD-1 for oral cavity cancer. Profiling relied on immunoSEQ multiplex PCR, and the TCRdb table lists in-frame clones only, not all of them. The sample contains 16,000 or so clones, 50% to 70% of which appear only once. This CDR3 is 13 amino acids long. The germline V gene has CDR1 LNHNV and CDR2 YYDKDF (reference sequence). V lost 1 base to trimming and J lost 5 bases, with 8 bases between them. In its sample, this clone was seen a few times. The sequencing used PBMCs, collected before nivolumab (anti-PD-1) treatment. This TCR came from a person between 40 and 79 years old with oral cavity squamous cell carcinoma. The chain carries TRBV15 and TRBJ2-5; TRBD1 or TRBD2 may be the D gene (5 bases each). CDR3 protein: CATSRAGRETQYF. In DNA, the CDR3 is TGTGCCACCAGCAGAGCGGGGCGGGAGACCCAGTACTTC.